The clone carrying this TCR beta chain was observed a single time. The sample originates from a study of blood T cell repertoires in COVID-19. As for the study in general: Italy, Spain and the United States were the sources of the convalescent and acute COVID-19 samples. PBMCs, B-cell-depleted T cells, or T cells provided the cDNA or gDNA that made up the material.

The CDR3 spans 13 residues. Germline CDR1 reads SGHNT; CDR2 reads YYREEE (reference sequence). V shed 5 bases and J 1 base; nucleotides not matched to a gene: 1. Authors' processing steps: Reference gene primer amplification in the assay estimated nucleated cell counts. Method: immunoSEQ multiplex PCR; TCRdb's copy keeps in-frame clones and lacks some. Clone size and the V and J calls come from that table; the DNA yielded D and trimming. The table records around 60,000 clones, approximately 86% of them present only once. The sequencing sample was made of peripheral blood. The receptor was derived from a man in his fifties or sixties with active COVID-19. The chain combines TRBV5-4 with TRBJ2-3; 7 bases map to TRBD2. The DNA of the CDR3 is TGTGCCAGCAGTGCGGGGGGCACAGATACGCAGTATTTT. This sequence encodes CASSAGGTDTQYF.